The TCR beta chain under discussion was sequenced for a study of graft-versus-host responses after intestinal transplantation. Only in-frame clones appear in the TCRdb table, and some are missing; sequencing was by immunoSEQ multiplex PCR. The top ten clones hold roughly 11% of a sample with roughly 28,000 clones, approximately 90% of them seen once. V lost 7 bases and J lost 1; bases outside the gene matches: 5. Germline CDR1 and CDR2: SGHRS and YFSETQ. The CDR3 sequence is 14 residues long. The V and J genes are TRBV5-1 and TRBJ1-1, with 9 positions matching TRBD1. This specimen was PBMCs, taken about 460 days after intestinal transplantation. This clonotype was sampled from a human patient who received an intestinal transplant, so some T cells may come from the graft donor. CDR3 sequence reads: CASFLGQGNTEAFF. The CDR3 nucleotides are TGCGCCAGCTTCCTGGGACAGGGGAACACTGAAGCTTTCTTT.